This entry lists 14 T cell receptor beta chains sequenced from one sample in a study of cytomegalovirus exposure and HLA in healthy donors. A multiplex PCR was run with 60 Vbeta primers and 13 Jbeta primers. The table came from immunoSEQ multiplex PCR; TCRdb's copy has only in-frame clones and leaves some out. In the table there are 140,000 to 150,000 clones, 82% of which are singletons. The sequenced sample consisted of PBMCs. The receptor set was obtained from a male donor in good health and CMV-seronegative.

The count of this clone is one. The CDR3 sequence is CATRGGAGTDTQYF. CDR3 coding DNA: TGCGCCACCCGAGGGGGGGCTGGCACAGATACGCAGTATTTT. The chain joins TRBV4-1 to TRBJ2-3; D may be TRBD2 (7 bases). Trimming removed 10 bases from V and 1 base from J, with 15 bases in between. This CDR3 region has 14 residues. Germline assignment: CDR1 MGHRA and CDR2 YSYEKL.

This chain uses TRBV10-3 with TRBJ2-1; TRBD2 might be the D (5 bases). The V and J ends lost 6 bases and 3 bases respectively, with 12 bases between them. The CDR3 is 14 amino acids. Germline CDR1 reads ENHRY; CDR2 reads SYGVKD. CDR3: CAIRLDTRYNEQFF. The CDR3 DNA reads TGTGCCATCAGACTAGACACCCGCTACAATGAGCAGTTCTTC.

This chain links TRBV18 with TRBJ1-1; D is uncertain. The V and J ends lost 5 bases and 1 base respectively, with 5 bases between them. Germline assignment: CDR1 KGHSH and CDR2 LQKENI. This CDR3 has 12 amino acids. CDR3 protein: CASSFSNTEAFF. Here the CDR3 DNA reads TGTGCCAGCTCATTCTCGAACACTGAAGCTTTCTTT.

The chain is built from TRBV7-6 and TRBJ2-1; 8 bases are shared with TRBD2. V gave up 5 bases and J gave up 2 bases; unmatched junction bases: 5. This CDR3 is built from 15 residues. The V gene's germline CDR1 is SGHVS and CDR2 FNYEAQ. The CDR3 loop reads CASSVAGGPYNEQFF. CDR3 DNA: TGTGCCAGCAGCGTGGCGGGAGGTCCCTACAATGAGCAGTTCTTC.

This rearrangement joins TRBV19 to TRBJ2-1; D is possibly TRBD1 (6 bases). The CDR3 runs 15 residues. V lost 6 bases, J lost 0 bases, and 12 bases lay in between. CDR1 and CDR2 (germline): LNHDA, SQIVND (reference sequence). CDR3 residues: CASSLTGGSYNEQFF. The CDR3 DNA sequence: TGTGCCAGTAGCTTGACAGGAGGCTCCTACAATGAGCAGTTCTTC.

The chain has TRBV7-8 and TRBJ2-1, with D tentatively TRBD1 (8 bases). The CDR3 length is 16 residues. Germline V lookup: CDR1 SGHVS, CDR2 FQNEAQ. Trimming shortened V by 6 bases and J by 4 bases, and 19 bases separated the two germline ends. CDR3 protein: CASRPATGGGYNEQFF. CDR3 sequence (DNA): TGTGCCAGCAGACCAGCCACAGGGGGAGGGTACAATGAGCAGTTCTTC. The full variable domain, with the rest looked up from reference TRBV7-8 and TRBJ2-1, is GAGVSQSPRYKVAKRGQDVALRCDPISGHVSLFWYQQALGQGPEFLTYFQNEAQLDKSGLPSDRFFAERPEGSVSTLKIQRTQQEDSAVYLCASRPATGGGYNEQFFGPGTRLTVL.

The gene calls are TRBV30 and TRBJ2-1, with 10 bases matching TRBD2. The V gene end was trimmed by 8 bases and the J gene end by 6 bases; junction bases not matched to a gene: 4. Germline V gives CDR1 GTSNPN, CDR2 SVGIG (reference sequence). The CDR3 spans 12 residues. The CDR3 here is CAASGSVNEQFF. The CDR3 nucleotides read TGTGCCGCTAGCGGGAGTGTCAATGAGCAGTTCTTC.

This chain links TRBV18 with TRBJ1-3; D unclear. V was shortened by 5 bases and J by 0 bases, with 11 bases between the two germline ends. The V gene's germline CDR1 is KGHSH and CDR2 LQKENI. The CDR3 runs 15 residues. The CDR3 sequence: CASSWAGNSGNTIYF. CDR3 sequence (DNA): TGTGCCAGCTCATGGGCCGGGAACTCTGGAAACACCATATATTTT.

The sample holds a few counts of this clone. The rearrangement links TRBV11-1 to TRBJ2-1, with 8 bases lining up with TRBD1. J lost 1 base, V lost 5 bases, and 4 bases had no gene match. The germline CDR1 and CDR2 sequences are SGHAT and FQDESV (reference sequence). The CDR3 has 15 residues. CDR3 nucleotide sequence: TGTGCCAGCAGCCCCTGGGACAGGTCCTACAATGAGCAGTTCTTC. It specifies CASSPWDRSYNEQFF.

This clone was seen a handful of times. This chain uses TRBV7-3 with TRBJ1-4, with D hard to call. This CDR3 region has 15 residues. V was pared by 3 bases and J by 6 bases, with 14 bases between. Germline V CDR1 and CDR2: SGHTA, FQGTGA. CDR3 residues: CASSFIRQADEKLFF. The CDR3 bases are TGTGCCAGCAGCTTTATCCGGCAGGCTGATGAAAAACTGTTTTTT.

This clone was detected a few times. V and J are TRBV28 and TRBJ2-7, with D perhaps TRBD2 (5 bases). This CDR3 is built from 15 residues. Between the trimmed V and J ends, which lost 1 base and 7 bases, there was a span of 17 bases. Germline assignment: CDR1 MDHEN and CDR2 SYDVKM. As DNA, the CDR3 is TGTGCCAGCAGTTTATTGGCCTCCATACGGGGAGAGCAGTACTTC. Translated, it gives CASSLLASIRGEQYF.

CDR3 residues: CASSLIAGGLNEQFF. The CDR3 DNA reads TGCGCCAGCAGCTTGATAGCGGGGGGGCTCAATGAGCAGTTCTTC. The rearrangement uses TRBV5-1 and TRBJ2-1, with 11 bases identical to TRBD2. V gave up 1 base and J gave up 6 bases; unmatched junction bases: 3. Germline CDR1 is SGHRS and CDR2 is YFSETQ. This CDR3 has 15 amino acids.

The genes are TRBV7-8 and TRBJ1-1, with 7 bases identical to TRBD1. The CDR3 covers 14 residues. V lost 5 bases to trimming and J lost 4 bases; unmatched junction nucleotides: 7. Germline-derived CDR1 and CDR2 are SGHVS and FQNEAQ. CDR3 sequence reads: CASSPGTASTEAFF. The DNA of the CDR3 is TGTGCCAGCAGCCCAGGGACAGCTAGCACTGAAGCTTTCTTT.

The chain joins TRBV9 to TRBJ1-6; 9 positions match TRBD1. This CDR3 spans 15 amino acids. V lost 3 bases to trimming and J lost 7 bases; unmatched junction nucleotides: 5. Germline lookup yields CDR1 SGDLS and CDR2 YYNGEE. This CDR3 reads CASSAGTGPNSPLHF. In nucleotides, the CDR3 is TGTGCCAGCAGCGCCGGGACAGGGCCCAATTCACCCCTCCACTTT.